Below are 2 T cell receptor beta chains sequenced from a single sample in a study of cytomegalovirus exposure and HLA in healthy donors. Using immunoSEQ multiplex PCR, the repertoire was profiled, and TCRdb retains in-frame clones only, with some absent. The table records fewer than 200,000 clones, 65% to 90% of them present only once. The specimen sequenced was PBMCs. The receptors originated from a woman aged 18-29 years in good health and CMV-seronegative.

This clone was seen more than once but under ten times. This sequence joins TRBV6-5 and TRBJ1-2; TRBD1 agrees at 7 bases. The V gene end was trimmed by 5 bases and the J gene end by 3 bases; junction bases not matched to a gene: 6. Germline CDR1 MNHEY, CDR2 SVGAGI. CDR3 length equals 14 residues. For the CDR3, the DNA is TGTGCCAGCAGTCCGACAGGGCCTTACTATGGCTACACCTTC. Protein sequence: CASSPTGPYYGYTF.

This chain joins TRBV10-3 and TRBJ1-5; D is uncertain. V was cut by 5 bases and J by 8 bases, with 22 bases left in between. Germline CDR1 and CDR2: ENHRY and SYGVKD. CDR3 length: 16 amino acids. CDR3 bases: TGTGCCATCAGTCCTTCCCCTGGGCCCAATCAAGAGCCCCAGCATTTT. Amino acid sequence: CAISPSPGPNQEPQHF.